The 2 T cell receptor beta chains listed next were all sequenced from one sample in a study of Ad26.COV2.S vaccination and SARS-CoV-2 variants. Method: immunoSEQ multiplex PCR; TCRdb's copy keeps in-frame clones and lacks some. Found here are around 370,000 clones, about 91% of them singletons; the top ten hold about 3.9%. Sample: peripheral blood, taken after recovery from COVID-19. Source of these receptors: a human donor who had recovered from COVID-19.

This sequence joins TRBV6-1 and TRBJ1-1; 7 bases match TRBD1. Germline-derived CDR1 and CDR2 are MNHNS and SASEGT. V shed 1 base, J shed 6 bases, and the junction held 8 bases outside the gene matches. CDR3 length: 15 amino acids. The CDR3 region is CASSEEGRGVPEAFF. The CDR3 DNA is TGTGCCAGCAGTGAAGAAGGCAGGGGGGTTCCTGAAGCTTTCTTT.

The chain carries TRBV29-1 and TRBJ1-2; no firm D call. Trimming pared 4 bases from V and 8 bases from J, leaving 11 bases between. Germline V gene lookup returns CDR1 SQVTM and CDR2 ANQGSEA. The CDR3 spans 11 residues. The CDR3 nucleotides are TGCAGCGTTGGGGAAGACCGGGGCTACACCTTC. This sequence encodes CSVGEDRGYTF. Complete variable domain (other parts from reference TRBV29-1 and TRBJ1-2): SAVISQKPSRDICQRGTSLTIQCQVDSQVTMMFWYRQQPGQSLTLIATANQGSEATYESGFVIDKFPISRPNLTFSTLTVSNMSPEDSSIYLCSVGEDRGYTFGSGTRLTVV.